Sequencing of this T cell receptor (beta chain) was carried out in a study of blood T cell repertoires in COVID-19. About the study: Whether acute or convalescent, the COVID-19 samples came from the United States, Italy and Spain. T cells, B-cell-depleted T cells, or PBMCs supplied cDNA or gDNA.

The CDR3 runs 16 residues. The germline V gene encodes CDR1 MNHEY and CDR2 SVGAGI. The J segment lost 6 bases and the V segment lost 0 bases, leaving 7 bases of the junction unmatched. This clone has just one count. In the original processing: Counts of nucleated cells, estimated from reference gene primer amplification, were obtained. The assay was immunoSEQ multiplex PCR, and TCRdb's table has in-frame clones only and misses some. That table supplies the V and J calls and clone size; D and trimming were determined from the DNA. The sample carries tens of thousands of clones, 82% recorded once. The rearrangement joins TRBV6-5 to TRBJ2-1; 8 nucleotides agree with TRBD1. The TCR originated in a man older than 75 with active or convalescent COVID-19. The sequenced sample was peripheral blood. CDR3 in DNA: TGTGCCAGCAGTTACTCCGGGACAGGAAGGGGCAATGAGCAGTTCTTC. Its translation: CASSYSGTGRGNEQFF.